This T cell receptor beta chain stems from a study of T cells in Graves' hyperthyroidism and ophthalmopathy. In its sample, this clonotype was seen a few times. The source material, RNA transcripts, was used to amplify TCR beta CDR3 regions. During a first-round RT-PCR of the TCR CDR3, the HTBI primer set was used. TCRdb fed the multiplex PCR reads into MiXCR, producing one record per CDR3 protein. Of 450,000 to 650,000 distinct CDR3 sequences listed, 17% are singletons. Germline values: CDR1 MNHEY, CDR2 SMNVEV (reference sequence). Trimming cost V 10 bases and J 11 bases, with 15 bases left between them. The CDR3 runs to 11 residues.

The chain has TRBV27 and TRBJ1-5; no clear D gene. The receptor comes from a woman aged 18-35 years with Graves' ophthalmopathy. The sample was blood. The CDR3 protein is CATGRFPAQHF. The CDR3 DNA is TGTGCCACCGGCAGGTTCCCGGCCCAGCATTTT.